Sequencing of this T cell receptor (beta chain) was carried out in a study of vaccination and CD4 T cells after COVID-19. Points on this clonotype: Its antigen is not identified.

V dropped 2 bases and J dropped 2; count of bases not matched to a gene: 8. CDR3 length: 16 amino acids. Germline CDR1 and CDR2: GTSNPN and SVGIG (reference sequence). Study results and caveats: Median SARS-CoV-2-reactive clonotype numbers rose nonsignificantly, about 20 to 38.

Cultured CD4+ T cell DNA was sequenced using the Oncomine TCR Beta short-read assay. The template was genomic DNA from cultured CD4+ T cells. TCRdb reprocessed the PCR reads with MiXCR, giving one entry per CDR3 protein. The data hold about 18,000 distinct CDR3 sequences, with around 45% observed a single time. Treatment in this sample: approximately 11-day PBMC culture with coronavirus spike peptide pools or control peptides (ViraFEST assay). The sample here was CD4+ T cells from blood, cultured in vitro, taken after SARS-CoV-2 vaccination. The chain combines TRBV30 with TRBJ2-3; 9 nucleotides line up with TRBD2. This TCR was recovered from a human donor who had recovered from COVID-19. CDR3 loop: CAWSKGLAGSTDTQYF. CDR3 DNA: TGTGCCTGGAGTAAGGGGCTAGCGGGGTCCACAGATACGCAGTATTTT. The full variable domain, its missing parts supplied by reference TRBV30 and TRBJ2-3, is SQTIHQWPATLVQPVGSPLSLECTVEGTSNPNLYWYRQAAGRGLQLLFYSVGIGQISSEVPQNLSASRPQDRQFILSSKKLLLSDSGFYLCAWSKGLAGSTDTQYFGPGTRLTVL.